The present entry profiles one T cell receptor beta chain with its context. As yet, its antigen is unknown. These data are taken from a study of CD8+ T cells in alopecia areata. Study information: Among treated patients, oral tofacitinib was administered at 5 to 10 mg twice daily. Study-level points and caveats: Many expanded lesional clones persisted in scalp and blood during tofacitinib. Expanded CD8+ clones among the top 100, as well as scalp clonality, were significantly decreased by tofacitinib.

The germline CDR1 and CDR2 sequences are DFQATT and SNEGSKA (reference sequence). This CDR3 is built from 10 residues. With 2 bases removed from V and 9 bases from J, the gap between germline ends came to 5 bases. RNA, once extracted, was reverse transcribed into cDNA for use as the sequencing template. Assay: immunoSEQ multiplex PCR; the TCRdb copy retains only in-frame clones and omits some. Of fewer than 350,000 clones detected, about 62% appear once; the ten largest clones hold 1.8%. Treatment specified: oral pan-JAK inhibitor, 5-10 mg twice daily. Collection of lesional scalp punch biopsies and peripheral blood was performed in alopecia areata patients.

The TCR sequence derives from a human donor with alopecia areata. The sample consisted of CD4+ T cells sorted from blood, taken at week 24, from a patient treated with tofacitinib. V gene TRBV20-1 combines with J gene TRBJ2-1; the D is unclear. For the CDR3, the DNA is TGCAGTGCTAGACGCGGTGAGCAGTTCTTC. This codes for CSARRGEQFF.